This is a list of T cell receptor beta chains from one sample in a study of blood T cell repertoires in COVID-19. Here immunoSEQ multiplex PCR was the method, and the copy in TCRdb shows in-frame clones only, minus some. The data hold about 370,000 clones, with 87% observed a single time. Input material: peripheral blood. These receptors came from a woman aged 30 to 39 with COVID-19, enrolled during active disease. CDR3s include the opening cysteine and the closing phenylalanine or tryptophan. Each record gives: D gene, clone size, J gene, V gene, CDR3 protein. A D gene is named only where the DNA matches it firmly. A clone size is listed for some rows: how often the clone was seen (once, few, many), or a class if it is expanded.

>.|.|TRBJ2-2|TRBV28
CASSVPGSGELFF
>.|.|TRBJ1-1|TRBV28
CASSLAGNTEAFF
>TRBD1|.|TRBJ2-7|TRBV10-1
CASSESNRGLSYEQYF
>.|.|TRBJ2-7|TRBV5-1
CASRGYNEQYF
>.|once|TRBJ2-7|TRBV2
CASSEGASDSVEQYF
>TRBD1|.|TRBJ2-7|TRBV7-9
CASSLVGGTASYEQYF
>.|.|TRBJ1-2|TRBV28
CASSPPEGGGDYGYTF
>TRBD2|.|TRBJ2-7|TRBV9
CASSVGTSGSYEQYF
>.|.|TRBJ2-3|TRBV3-1/TRBV3-2
CASSQAGFADTQYF
>.|.|TRBJ1-6|TRBV4-1
CASSQEGASPLHF
>.|.|TRBJ2-3|TRBV9
CASSVQGGAIDTQYF
>TRBD2|.|TRBJ2-2|TRBV6-2/TRBV6-3
CASSSFGLASTGELFF
>.|.|TRBJ2-1|TRBV7-2
CASSRSPSSYNEQFF
>TRBD1|.|TRBJ2-5|TRBV5-1
CASSLGTGPETQYF
>TRBD1|once|TRBJ1-1|TRBV7-8
CASSWTGVNTEAFF
>.|.|TRBJ2-2|TRBV12-5
CASALQGTTGELFF
>.|.|TRBJ2-1|TRBV7-9
CASSLPPARGRASYNEQFF
>TRBD2|.|TRBJ2-5|TRBV9
CASSLLSSGWGETQYF
>.|.|TRBJ2-2|TRBV30
CAGWAGSGELFF
>TRBD2|.|TRBJ2-7|TRBV5-4
CASSAGLAGRGEQYF
>TRBD2|.|TRBJ2-1|TRBV6-5
CASRKGPAGGNEQFF
>TRBD1|.|TRBJ2-7|TRBV9
CASSVVDRPSYEQYF
>TRBD1|.|TRBJ2-7|TRBV4-1
CASSQVLSADRGSSEQYF
>.|.|TRBJ1-4|TRBV14
CASSQARGEKLFF
>TRBD2|.|TRBJ2-7|TRBV5-1
CASSWGLAGEPEQYF
>.|.|TRBJ1-1|TRBV29-1
CSAGTPTEAFF
>TRBD1|.|TRBJ1-1|TRBV6-5
CASSDRGRETEAFF
>.|once|TRBJ1-1|TRBV15
CATSRQGSSMNTEAFF
>.|.|TRBJ2-2|TRBV11-2
CASSLTLNTGELFF
>TRBD1|.|TRBJ1-3|TRBV5-1
CASSSPGQGTGNTIYF
>TRBD2|.|TRBJ2-1|TRBV10-2
CASSELSGSTYNEQFF
>TRBD1|few|TRBJ1-2|TRBV2
CASSSPGQGKYGYTF
>TRBD1|.|TRBJ1-1|TRBV6-4
CASSATGRYTEAFF
>TRBD2|.|TRBJ2-3|TRBV14
CASSSAGGPPLTDTQYF
>TRBD1|few|TRBJ1-2|TRBV28
CASSRGQVNYGYTF
>.|few|TRBJ2-7|TRBV7-2
CASSLGQSNYEQYF
>TRBD2|.|TRBJ2-7|TRBV7-9
CASSLAPRRPLAAAYEQYF
>TRBD1|.|TRBJ1-5|TRBV6-2/TRBV6-3
CASSYRGRNTGQPQHF
>.|.|TRBJ2-1|TRBV7-2
CASSLTGGGTALYNEQFF